Following are 24 T cell receptor beta chains from one sample sequenced in a study of T-cell reconstitution after alpha-beta-depleted transplantation in children. TCRbeta library preparation incorporated unique molecular identifiers. TCRdb ran MiXCR on the PCR reads and lists one entry per CDR3 protein. The table has fewer than 450,000 distinct CDR3 sequences, 15% to 20% seen once. The starting material was PBMCs, mostly from graft donor cells, obtained 360 days after TCRalphabeta/CD19-depleted stem cell transplant. The receptor source for this set is a male patient aged 2 to 9 who had a stem cell transplant for acute lymphoblastic leukemia, so the T cells may come from the graft donor.

V is TRBV9 and J is TRBJ1-4; D uncertain. V was trimmed by 4 bases and J by 2 bases, leaving 15 bases between them. This CDR3 contains 16 residues. Germline CDR1 and CDR2: SGDLS and YYNGEE. The CDR3 sequence is CASSPRNDGTNEKLFF. In DNA form, the CDR3 reads TGTGCCAGCAGCCCCCGTAACGACGGCACTAATGAAAAACTGTTTTTT.

This rearrangement joins TRBV30 to TRBJ2-1; 7 nucleotides align to TRBD1. Germline assignment: CDR1 GTSNPN and CDR2 SVGIG (reference sequence). Trimming removed 5 bases from V and 6 bases from J; junction bases left unmatched: 7. The CDR3 totals 13 residues. This CDR3 is CAWDRVGGNEQFF. CDR3 DNA: TGTGCCTGGGACAGGGTTGGGGGCAATGAGCAGTTCTTC.

This clonotype was detected many times. V usage is TRBV29-1 and J usage is TRBJ2-7; D may be TRBD1 (5 bases). The CDR3 has 13 residues. Germline CDR1 is SQVTM and CDR2 is ANQGSEA. V was clipped by 3 bases and J by 1 base, with 10 bases between them. The DNA for the CDR3 is TGCAGCGTTGAGGGGCCGTGGTCCTACGAGCAGTACTTC. This codes for CSVEGPWSYEQYF.

The chain carries TRBV7-3 and TRBJ2-7; 7 bases match TRBD1. Germline values: CDR1 SGHTA, CDR2 FQGTGA. After removal of 4 bases from V and 5 bases from J, the junction contained 5 bases not matched to a gene. The CDR3 covers 13 residues. CDR3 protein: CASSSLQGDEQYF. As DNA, the CDR3 is TGTGCCAGCAGCTCCCTCCAGGGGGACGAGCAGTACTTC.

This chain joins TRBV28 and TRBJ2-3; 8 nucleotides line up with TRBD2. Germline V gene data show CDR1 as MDHEN and CDR2 as SYDVKM. There are 16 residues in the CDR3. J lost 5 bases, V lost 1 base, and 8 bases had no gene match. The CDR3 region has the DNA TGTGCCAGCAGTTTATACGCTAGCGGGCCGAGAGATACGCAGTATTTT. This sequence encodes CASSLYASGPRDTQYF.

The rearrangement links TRBV2 to TRBJ2-5; D may match TRBD1 or TRBD2 (6 bases each). CDR3 length: 14 residues. Germline CDR1 and CDR2: SNHLY and FYNNEI. The ends were cut back, 5 bases at V and 5 bases at J, with 15 bases in the middle. In nucleotides, the CDR3 is TGTGCCAGCAGTCCCCGGGGGCCAATTGAGACCCAGTACTTC. Amino acid sequence: CASSPRGPIETQYF.

The table lists this clonotype with many counts. The gene calls are TRBV5-4 and TRBJ2-7; D gene uncertain. The CDR3 runs to 14 residues. In germline, CDR1 is SGHNT, CDR2 YYREEE (reference sequence). The V and J ends lost 0 bases and 2 bases respectively, with 9 bases between them. The CDR3 reads CASSLVGAPYEQYF. CDR3 nucleotide sequence: TGTGCCAGCAGCTTGGTAGGAGCCCCCTACGAGCAGTACTTC. Full variable domain (outside the CDR3, taken from reference TRBV5-4 and TRBJ2-7): ETGVTQSPTHLIKTRGQQVTLRCSSQSGHNTVSWYQQALGQGPQFIFQYYREEENGRGNFPPRFSGLQFPNYSSELNVNALELDDSALYLCASSLVGAPYEQYFGPGTRLTVT.

In its sample, this clonotype was seen a few times. The V call is TRBV20-1, the J call TRBJ2-7; TRBD2 aligns across 13 bases. The CDR3 covers 16 residues. CDR1 DFQATT and CDR2 SNEGSKA come from the germline V gene (reference sequence). V gave up 0 bases and J gave up 2 bases; unmatched junction bases: 4. The CDR3 DNA is TGCAGTGCTAGAGACGCGACTAGCGGGAGGCCCTACGAGCAGTACTTC. Residues: CSARDATSGRPYEQYF.

In this sample, this clonotype turned up many times. The J gene is TRBJ2-5, the V gene TRBV20-1; D could derive from TRBD1 or TRBD2 (5 bases each). Trimming shortened V by 1 base and J by 3 bases, and 9 bases separated the two germline ends. This CDR3 contains 13 residues. Germline V gives CDR1 DFQATT, CDR2 SNEGSKA (reference sequence). The CDR3 DNA is TGCAGTGCTAGAGCCGGGGCGGAAGAGACCCAGTACTTC. It encodes CSARAGAEETQYF.

The chain has TRBV5-1 and TRBJ2-2, with 12 bases fitting TRBD1. This CDR3 is 16 amino acids long. Germline CDR1 SGHRS, CDR2 YFSETQ. V dropped 2 bases and J dropped 7; count of bases not matched to a gene: 6. The chain's CDR3 is CASSFGTGGFGGELFF. CDR3 in DNA: TGCGCCAGCAGCTTTGGGACAGGGGGCTTCGGCGGGGAGCTGTTTTTT.

The J gene is TRBJ2-7, the V gene TRBV15; the D is unclear. The ends were cut back, 0 bases at V and 6 bases at J, with 21 bases in the middle. This CDR3 is built from 17 residues. Per germline, CDR1 LNHNV and CDR2 YYDKDF (reference sequence). The CDR3 loop reads CATSRDAPEVRQGEQYF. Written as DNA, the CDR3 is TGTGCCACCAGCAGAGATGCCCCCGAGGTCAGGCAAGGCGAGCAGTACTTC.

V usage is TRBV6-2 or TRBV6-3 and J usage is TRBJ2-3, with 11 bases that match TRBD2. V was clipped by 8 bases and J by 0 bases; unmatched bases: 10. Looked up from germline, CDR1 is MNHEY and CDR2 is SVGEGT. The CDR3 loop spans 17 amino acids. DNA for the CDR3: TGTGCCAGCTTGCGGAGGGGACTAGCGGCTAGCACAGATACGCAGTATTTT. Translation: CASLRRGLAASTDTQYF.

The V call is TRBV10-3, the J call TRBJ1-5; D gene ambiguous. Germline loops: CDR1 ENHRY, CDR2 SYGVKD. Trimming removed 4 bases at V and 3 bases at J, with 7 bases between. The CDR3 runs 13 residues. The CDR3 DNA sequence: TGTGCCATCAGTGCCGTGGCCAATCAGCCCCAGCATTTT. Its translation is CAISAVANQPQHF.

This clonotype came up a few times. This chain uses TRBV11-2 with TRBJ2-5; D remains unclear. The CDR3 is 15 amino acids. Germline values: CDR1 SGHAT, CDR2 FQNNGV. V was clipped by 1 base and J by 2 bases, with 11 bases between them. DNA for the CDR3: TGTGCCAGCAGCTTAGGTAACGGTGGACAAGAGACCCAGTACTTC. Translated: CASSLGNGGQETQYF.

This chain joins TRBV4-3 and TRBJ2-7, with D unclear. The CDR3 is 14 amino acids. Germline V gene lookup returns CDR1 LGHNA and CDR2 YSLEER. V gave up 0 bases and J gave up 3 bases, with 9 bases separating them. The CDR3 DNA reads TGCGCCAGCAGCCAAGATCAGACGTTCTACGAGCAGTACTTC. This sequence encodes CASSQDQTFYEQYF.

This clonotype was picked up a small number of times. The rearrangement joins TRBV29-1 to TRBJ1-2; perhaps TRBD1 as D (6 bases). Germline V gene sequence: CDR1 SQVTM, CDR2 ANQGSEA. The CDR3 extends over 13 amino acids. Between the trimmed V and J ends, which lost 5 bases and 2 bases, there was a span of 12 bases. The CDR3 nucleotides are TGCAGCGTTTCCACAGGGCTGAACTATGGCTACACCTTC. This codes for CSVSTGLNYGYTF.

This clonotype was seen a few times. The chain has TRBV2 and TRBJ1-1; D unresolved. This CDR3 is 13 amino acids long. Germline CDR1 and CDR2: SNHLY and FYNNEI. The V gene lost 7 bases and the J gene lost 1 base, with 10 bases spanning the gap. The CDR3 loop is CASKQNRNTEAFF. DNA of the CDR3: TGTGCCAGCAAACAAAACAGGAACACTGAAGCTTTCTTT.

Only a few counts were recorded for this clonotype. This rearrangement joins TRBV9 to TRBJ2-1; tentative D call: TRBD2 (6 bases). CDR1 and CDR2 from the germline V gene are SGDLS and YYNGEE. V lost 0 bases and J 10 bases, leaving 17 bases between the germline ends. The CDR3 has 15 residues. The CDR3 protein is CASSVGGEERREQFF. The CDR3 DNA reads as TGTGCCAGCAGCGTAGGGGGGGAGGAGCGACGGGAGCAGTTCTTC.

This clonotype was found a few times. V gene TRBV25-1 combines with J gene TRBJ2-1; TRBD1 matches at 7 bases. The germline gives CDR1 MGHDK, CDR2 SYGVNS. The CDR3 runs to 15 residues. V lost 5 bases, J lost 6 bases, and 10 bases stayed unmatched. The DNA for the CDR3 is TGTGCCAGCAGTACGACAGGGTTAACGACCAATGAGCAGTTCTTC. This translates into CASSTTGLTTNEQFF.

V is TRBV4-3 and J is TRBJ1-2; no clear D. Trimming stripped 1 base from V and 2 bases from J, with 8 bases between. Germline V CDR1 and CDR2: LGHNA, YSLEER. This CDR3 is built from 14 residues. The CDR3 spells CASSQGDFNYGYTF. For the CDR3, the DNA is TGCGCCAGCAGCCAAGGTGACTTCAACTATGGCTACACCTTC.

This clonotype was seen a handful of times. V usage is TRBV9 and J usage is TRBJ2-4, with 8 bases that match TRBD1. V shed 3 bases and J 3 bases; nucleotides not matched to a gene: 8. Looked up from germline, CDR1 is SGDLS and CDR2 is YYNGEE. CDR3 length: 16 amino acids. In DNA form, the CDR3 reads TGTGCCAGCAGCGCGTATTTGGGGACAGGCAAAAACATTCAGTACTTC. Translation gives CASSAYLGTGKNIQYF.

The chain employs TRBV20-1 and TRBJ2-3; 7 bases line up with TRBD2. The CDR3 spans 13 residues. Germline V gene lookup returns CDR1 DFQATT and CDR2 SNEGSKA (reference sequence). V lost 1 base and J lost 7; bases outside the gene matches: 5. The CDR3 protein is CSARASSGYTQYF. The CDR3 nucleotides read TGCAGTGCTAGAGCGTCTAGCGGATATACGCAGTATTTT.

The CDR3 loop reads CASSSRSQGYQPQHF. In DNA, the CDR3 is TGTGCCAGCAGCTCTCGATCACAGGGTTATCAGCCCCAGCATTTT. The chain links TRBV21-1 to TRBJ1-5; the table assigns TRBD1, which was not confirmed against the DNA. TRBV21-1 is termed a pseudogene. CDR3 length equals 15 residues.

V is TRBV5-1 and J is TRBJ2-7; possible D gene TRBD2, 5 bases. The V end lost 4 bases, the J end lost 5 bases, and 25 bases lay between the germline ends. Germline loops: CDR1 SGHRS, CDR2 YFSETQ. The CDR3 has 17 residues. The CDR3 sequence is CASSPTLDTTRADEQYF. CDR3 bases: TGCGCCAGCAGCCCAACACTCGACACTACTAGGGCAGACGAGCAGTACTTC. Looking up the rest from reference TRBV5-1 and TRBJ2-7 gives the full variable domain: KAGVTQTPRYLIKTRGQQVTLSCSPISGHRSVSWYQQTPGQGLQFLFEYFSETQRNKGNFPGRFSGRQFSNSRSEMNVSTLELGDSALYLCASSPTLDTTRADEQYFGPGTRLTVT.